The 14 T cell receptor beta chains in this list originate from one sample, sequenced in a study of T cells in Graves' hyperthyroidism and ophthalmopathy. RNA transcripts gave rise to amplified TCR beta CDR3 regions. TCR CDR3 regions were first amplified by RT-PCR with HTBI primers. MiXCR was run by TCRdb on the multiplex PCR reads, yielding one entry per CDR3 protein. This repertoire shows nearly 600,000 distinct CDR3 sequences, around 14% found once; its top ten account for roughly 6.2%. The sample consisted of blood. These receptors were obtained from a woman aged 30 to 39 with Graves' hyperthyroidism that later progressed to Graves' ophthalmopathy.

This clonotype was seen at least ten times. The J gene is TRBJ2-1, the V gene TRBV6-2 or TRBV6-3; unclear D gene. CDR3 length equals 11 residues. Trimming pared 6 bases from V and 7 bases from J, leaving 7 bases between. From germline, CDR1 is MNHEY and CDR2 SVGEGT. In nucleotides, the CDR3 is TGTGCCAGCAGATTTAGTAATGAGCAGTTCTTC. Protein product: CASRFSNEQFF.

This clonotype was seen at least ten times. The chain is built from TRBV10-3 and TRBJ1-1; 8 bases map to TRBD1. Per the germline V gene, CDR1 is ENHRY and CDR2 is SYGVKD. The CDR3 has 14 residues. J was trimmed by 0 bases and V by 5 bases; bases with no gene match: 2. DNA of the CDR3: TGTGCCATCAGTAGGGGACAGGTGAACACTGAAGCTTTCTTT. Protein: CAISRGQVNTEAFF.

This clonotype was seen many times. This chain joins TRBV3-1 and TRBJ2-5; D is unclear. Trimming took off 6 bases at V and 4 bases at J, with 9 bases between the two ends. CDR3 length: 12 residues. The germline CDR1 and CDR2 sequences are LGHDT and YNNKEL (reference sequence). The DNA of the CDR3 is TGTGCCAGCAGAACGGTGGGAGAGACCCAGTACTTC. This translates into CASRTVGETQYF.

This clonotype was seen ten or more times. The J gene is TRBJ2-7, the V gene TRBV12-3 or TRBV12-4, with D unclear. With 2 bases removed from V and 4 bases from J, the gap between germline ends came to 6 bases. The CDR3 extends over 12 amino acids. The CDR3 here is CASSLMGYEQYF. CDR3 in DNA: TGTGCCAGCAGTTTAATGGGGTACGAGCAGTACTTC.

This rearrangement joins TRBV15 to TRBJ1-6; no definite D call. V was shortened by 5 bases and J by 0 bases, with 8 bases between the two germline ends. Germline V lookup: CDR1 LNHNV, CDR2 YYDKDF (reference sequence). The CDR3 covers 15 residues. The CDR3 is CATSFESSYNSPLHF. In DNA, the CDR3 is TGTGCCACCAGCTTCGAAAGCTCCTATAATTCACCCCTCCACTTT.

Ten or more counts support this clonotype. The V call is TRBV12-3 or TRBV12-4, the J call TRBJ2-5; no clear D. The CDR3 is 14 amino acids. V gave up 10 bases and J gave up 7 bases, with 22 bases separating them. Written as DNA, the CDR3 is TGTGCCACCAGCCGCGACCTGCCCGTGGGGACCCAGTACTTC. This gives the protein CATSRDLPVGTQYF.

This clonotype was counted ten times or more. The chain carries TRBV6-2 or TRBV6-3 and TRBJ2-7; TRBD1 matches 9 bases. Germline V lookup: CDR1 MNHEY, CDR2 SVGEGT. The V and J ends lost 6 bases and 2 bases, in that order; junction bases with no gene match: 8. CDR3 length equals 15 residues. The CDR3 DNA is TGTGCCAGCAGCTCGGGACAGGGCAGCACCTACGAGCAGTACTTC. This encodes CASSSGQGSTYEQYF.

A few counts support this clonotype. The V call is TRBV18, the J call TRBJ1-4; D perhaps matches TRBD1 (5 bases). The CDR3 contains 14 residues. Trimming cost V 3 bases and J 8 bases, with 13 bases left between them. Germline V gives CDR1 KGHSH, CDR2 LQKENI. CDR3 residues: CASSPDTGDEKLFF. In nucleotides, the CDR3 is TGTGCCAGCTCACCCGACACGGGGGACGAAAAACTGTTTTTT. Based on the CDR3 plus reference TRBV18 and TRBJ1-4, the full variable domain is NAGVMQNPRHLVRRRGQEARLRCSPMKGHSHVYWYRQLPEEGLKFMVYLQKENIIDESGMPKERFSAEFPKEGPSILRIQQVVRGDSAAYFCASSPDTGDEKLFFGSGTQLSVL.

This clonotype was recorded at least ten times. The V gene is TRBV10-3, the J gene TRBJ2-5; D is tentatively TRBD1 or TRBD2 (6 bases each). With 4 bases removed from V and 4 bases from J, the gap between germline ends came to 13 bases. Germline V gene lookup returns CDR1 ENHRY and CDR2 SYGVKD. CDR3 size: 14 residues. Here the CDR3 reads CAISAGEEGETQYF. CDR3 nucleotide sequence: TGTGCCATCAGTGCAGGGGAGGAGGGAGAGACCCAGTACTTC.

This clonotype was seen ten or more times. The rearrangement uses TRBV27 and TRBJ2-7, with 8 bases that match TRBD2. V shed 5 bases and J 2 bases; nucleotides not matched to a gene: 2. Germline V gene lookup returns CDR1 MNHEY and CDR2 SMNVEV (reference sequence). The CDR3 runs to 13 residues. The CDR3 bases are TGTGCCAGCAGTCCAGCGGGAGCCTACGAGCAGTACTTC. This sequence encodes CASSPAGAYEQYF.

This clonotype has a count of ten or more. V gene TRBV12-3 or TRBV12-4 combines with J gene TRBJ1-2, with D perhaps TRBD1 (6 bases). V was cut by 6 bases and J by 6 bases, with 17 bases left in between. CDR3 length: 14 residues. DNA of the CDR3: TGTGCCAGCAGCGCACCCCCAGGGGCTCATGGCTACACCTTC. This sequence encodes CASSAPPGAHGYTF.

This rearrangement joins TRBV7-9 to TRBJ1-5; no reliable D call. This CDR3 spans 14 amino acids. Trimming cost V 0 bases and J 3 bases, with 6 bases left between them. CDR1 and CDR2 (germline): SEHNR, FQNEAQ (reference sequence). The CDR3 spells CASSLAANNQPQHF. The CDR3 bases are TGTGCCAGCAGCTTAGCGGCCAACAATCAGCCCCAGCATTTT.

The chain is built from TRBV5-8 and TRBJ1-2, with D unresolved. This CDR3 is 14 amino acids long. From germline, CDR1 is SGHTS and CDR2 YDEGEE. V lost 4 bases and J 8 bases, leaving 18 bases between the germline ends. CDR3 loop: CASSPLRGIGGYTF. The DNA of the CDR3 is TGTGCCAGCAGCCCCCTCAGAGGGATTGGCGGCTACACCTTC.

A remark on this clonotype: A read error may be the cause here, since a much bigger clone is one base away. This chain uses TRBV30 with TRBJ1-1; maybe TRBD1 (6 bases). From germline, CDR1 is GTSNPN and CDR2 SVGIG (reference sequence). The CDR3 extends over 15 amino acids. The CDR3: CAWIIRRGTNTETFF. CDR3 coding DNA: TGTGCCTGGATAATTAGGAGGGGGACGAACACTGAAACTTTCTTT.